The clone carrying this T cell receptor (beta chain) was seen a single time. Its specificity is not known. Profiling relied on immunoSEQ multiplex PCR, and the TCRdb table lists in-frame clones only, not all of them. Of over 20,000 clones listed, about 81% were seen once; the top ten hold about 8.1%. These data originate in a study of neoadjuvant nivolumab and ipilimumab in lung cancer. Broader study findings: A small number of samples were TCR sequenced. Only two of four nivolumab-treated tumors gained richness and clonality by surgery.

The material was tumor tissue, obtained after neoadjuvant nivolumab, alone or with ipilimumab, at or shortly before surgery. This sequence was found in an adult with non-small cell lung cancer.

The CDR3 sequence: CASSFTGTEEQFF. As DNA, the CDR3 is TGCGCCAGCAGCTTTACCGGGACTGAGGAGCAGTTCTTC. The genes are TRBV5-1 and TRBJ2-1, with a tentative D call TRBD2 (6 bases). This CDR3 comprises 13 residues. V was trimmed by 2 bases and J by 10 bases, leaving 13 bases between them. Germline assignment: CDR1 SGHRS and CDR2 YFSETQ.